The 5 T cell receptor beta chains in this list originate from one sample, sequenced in a study of shared clonotypes between healthy human individuals. Generated by immunoSEQ multiplex PCR, the TCRdb table keeps only in-frame clones and is missing some. This sample has millions of clones; more than 90% occur once, and the top ten carry more than 0.12%. The sequenced material came from naive CD4+ T cells sorted from blood. The sample's subset: CD45RA+ positively selected. These receptor sequences come from a man between 18 and 35 years old in good health.

This chain connects TRBV9 to TRBJ2-5, with 9 nucleotides matching TRBD2. Looked up from germline, CDR1 is SGDLS and CDR2 is YYNGEE. CDR3 length: 16 residues. V dropped 0 bases and J dropped 5; count of bases not matched to a gene: 8. The CDR3 region has the DNA TGTGCCAGCAGCGTAGCCCCGGCTAGCGGGATCGAGACCCAGTACTTC. It specifies CASSVAPASGIETQYF. Looking up the rest from reference TRBV9 and TRBJ2-5 gives the full variable domain: DSGVTQTPKHLITATGQRVTLRCSPRSGDLSVYWYQQSLDQGLQFLIQYYNGEERAKGNILERFSAQQFPDLHSELNLSSLELGDSALYFCASSVAPASGIETQYFGPGTRLLVL.

V and J are TRBV6-5 and TRBJ2-1; 7 nucleotides match TRBD1. The CDR3 extends over 15 amino acids. V dropped 2 bases and J dropped 5; count of bases not matched to a gene: 6. Germline V gives CDR1 MNHEY, CDR2 SVGAGI. The CDR3 DNA sequence: TGTGCCAGCAGTTACAGGGGGCTAGGCCACAATGAGCAGTTCTTC. As protein: CASSYRGLGHNEQFF.

V usage is TRBV5-4 and J usage is TRBJ2-1; no definite D call. The V end lost 4 bases, the J end lost 9 bases, and 11 bases lay between the germline ends. Germline CDR1 is SGHNT and CDR2 is YYREEE (reference sequence). CDR3 length: 12 amino acids. The CDR3 loop is CASSPPGSEQFF. The DNA of the CDR3 is TGTGCCAGCAGCCCGCCAGGAAGTGAGCAGTTCTTC.

The chain recombines TRBV6-1 with TRBJ1-4, with TRBD1 as a possible D gene (5 bases). The CDR3 length is 13 residues. Trimming cost V 8 bases and J 7 bases, with 14 bases left between them. Germline CDR1 and CDR2: MNHNS and SASEGT. CDR3 in amino acids: CASGAGLSEKLFF. The CDR3 coding sequence is TGTGCCAGCGGGGCGGGACTGAGTGAAAAACTGTTTTTT.

The chain combines TRBV30 with TRBJ2-5; perhaps D is TRBD1 or TRBD2 (6 bases each). V was trimmed by 4 bases and J by 4 bases, leaving 13 bases between them. Germline CDR1 GTSNPN, CDR2 SVGIG (reference sequence). The CDR3 spans 13 residues. The chain's CDR3 is CAWTAGGPETQYF. The CDR3 bases are TGTGCCTGGACTGCCGGGGGCCCAGAGACCCAGTACTTC.